This T cell receptor beta chain originates from a study of T cell repertoires in cytomegalovirus infection. Via MiXCR, TCRdb re-called the reads, giving one row per CDR3 protein. The sample includes some 320,000 distinct CDR3 sequences, 9% to 9.5% seen only once; the top ten take about 3.9%. Trimming took 9 bases from V and 7 from J, leaving 10 bases between them. Germline CDR1 LNHDA, CDR2 SQIVND (reference sequence). This CDR3 contains 10 residues. The chain couples TRBV19 to TRBJ2-7; the D gene is possibly TRBD2 (5 bases). The sequenced sample was PBMCs. The sequence derives from a human donor in good health (CMV status not recorded). Some clones in this sample may be carry-over from other donors' samples. The CDR3 loop is CASGLVEQYF. For the CDR3, the DNA is TGTGCCAGCGGACTCGTTGAGCAGTACTTC.